These T cell receptor beta chains were read from a single sample in a study of OX40 agonist ivuxolimab in advanced cancers. The repertoire was sequenced with immunoSEQ multiplex PCR; TCRdb's copy has only in-frame clones and lacks some. The sample has some 58,000 clones, 90% to 95% seen once. Here the sequenced sample was CD4+ or CD8+ T cells sorted from blood, taken in a trial of the OX40 agonist ivuxolimab. These receptors all come from an adult with an advanced solid tumor such as melanoma, head and neck, liver or kidney cancer. Both conserved end residues are trimmed from each CDR3.

len: 13
v_gene: TRBV15
j_gene: TRBJ1-1
CDR3aa: ATSSLGGEALKAF

len: 11
v_gene: TRBV6-1
j_gene: TRBJ1-2
CDR3aa: ASSVQGPYGYT

len: 12
v_gene: TRBV19
j_gene: TRBJ1-4
CDR3aa: ASSAGTGGEKLF

len: 14
v_gene: TRBV29-1
j_gene: TRBJ2-5
CDR3aa: SVGSLTGTSQETQY

len: 13
v_gene: TRBV19
j_gene: TRBJ2-2
CDR3aa: ASSTPGQITGELF

len: 14
v_gene: TRBV7-9
j_gene: TRBJ2-3
CDR3aa: ASSLGGLAGGDTQY

len: 13
v_gene: TRBV6-6
j_gene: TRBJ1-1
CDR3aa: ASSGQSIFDLVAF

len: 15
v_gene: TRBV5-4
j_gene: TRBJ1-3
CDR3aa: ASSLEGTVHSGNTIY

len: 13
v_gene: TRBV7-6
j_gene: TRBJ2-3
CDR3aa: ASSLGGQHTDTQY

len: 12
v_gene: TRBV6-1
j_gene: TRBJ2-7
CDR3aa: ASRTGTGFGEQY

len: 12
v_gene: TRBV28
j_gene: TRBJ2-1
CDR3aa: ASSTGEPYNEQF

len: 15
v_gene: TRBV28
j_gene: TRBJ2-5
CDR3aa: ASSPPGLAGVLETQY

len: 12
v_gene: TRBV6-1
j_gene: TRBJ2-4
CDR3aa: ASGEESAKNIQY

len: 12
v_gene: TRBV6-5
j_gene: TRBJ1-1
CDR3aa: ASKVRGRSTEAF

len: 11
v_gene: TRBV27
j_gene: TRBJ1-2
CDR3aa: ASSPTGPYGYT

len: 11
v_gene: TRBV9
j_gene: TRBJ1-6
CDR3aa: ASSPRVGSPLH

len: 13
v_gene: TRBV30
j_gene: TRBJ1-1
CDR3aa: ACPRDRGGNTEAF

len: 13
v_gene: TRBV4-1
j_gene: TRBJ2-7
CDR3aa: ASSQDLNRGREQY

len: 13
v_gene: TRBV4-1
j_gene: TRBJ1-6
CDR3aa: ASSSWTEANSPLH